The 31 T cell receptor beta chains below all came from one sample that was sequenced in a study of T cell changes during pregnancy in multiple sclerosis. Assay used: immunoSEQ multiplex PCR; TCRdb lists only in-frame clones, some missing. The sample contains approximately 60,000 clones, just under 95% of which appear only once. The sequencing used CD4+ T cells from peripheral blood mononuclear cells, collected before pregnancy. All receptors come from a female donor with multiple sclerosis, enrolled in a pregnancy study.

The rearrangement uses TRBV27 and TRBJ2-5; 12 bases line up with TRBD2. Trimming removed 0 bases from V and 5 bases from J; junction bases left unmatched: 4. Germline V gene lookup returns CDR1 MNHEY and CDR2 SMNVEV (reference sequence). The CDR3 length is 16 residues. The CDR3 DNA reads as TGTGCCAGCAGTTTATCGCTAGCGGGAGGGAGGGAGACCCAGTACTTC. It encodes CASSLSLAGGRETQYF.

J is TRBJ2-3 and V is TRBV30; TRBD2 aligns across 9 bases. Germline V lookup: CDR1 GTSNPN, CDR2 SVGIG (reference sequence). After removal of 4 bases from V and 5 bases from J, the junction contained 4 bases not matched to a gene. This CDR3 contains 13 residues. The CDR3 protein is CAWTSGNLDTQYF. As DNA, the CDR3 is TGTGCCTGGACTAGCGGGAATTTAGATACGCAGTATTTT.

The J gene is TRBJ2-1, the V gene TRBV29-1, with 8 bases identical to TRBD2. J was trimmed by 2 bases and V by 3 bases; bases with no gene match: 6. The CDR3 is 15 amino acids. Germline V gene data show CDR1 as SQVTM and CDR2 as ANQGSEA. CDR3 region: CSVEVIAGPYNEQFF. Here the CDR3 DNA reads TGCAGCGTTGAGGTTATAGCGGGACCCTACAATGAGCAGTTCTTC.

V and J are TRBV9 and TRBJ2-5; 11 nucleotides match TRBD2. The CDR3 covers 14 residues. The trim removed 4 bases at V and 3 bases at J, leaving 2 bases unmatched. Per the germline V gene, CDR1 is SGDLS and CDR2 is YYNGEE. DNA of the CDR3: TGTGCCAGCAGCTTGGGACTAGCGGAAGAGACCCAGTACTTC. Protein sequence: CASSLGLAEETQYF.

The chain is built from TRBV7-9 and TRBJ1-1; D gene unclear. Germline CDR1 and CDR2: SEHNR and FQNEAQ (reference sequence). With 5 bases removed from V and 8 bases from J, the gap between germline ends came to 12 bases. The CDR3 extends over 12 amino acids. CDR3 region: CASSRREQEAFF. CDR3 DNA sequence: TGTGCCAGCAGCCGGAGGGAGCAGGAAGCTTTCTTT.

The chain employs TRBV5-4 and TRBJ2-7, with 8 bases that match TRBD1. V trimming: 2 bases; J trimming: 1 base; junction bases outside the gene matches: 5. CDR3 length: 15 amino acids. Looked up from germline, CDR1 is SGHNT and CDR2 is YYREEE (reference sequence). In nucleotides, the CDR3 is TGTGCCAGCAGCTTTGACCAGGGGGCTTCCTACGAGCAGTACTTC. Protein: CASSFDQGASYEQYF.

In this sample, this clone turned up once. This chain's CDR3 is CASSWATGELFF. CDR3 nucleotides: TGCGCCAGCAGCTGGGCCACCGGGGAGCTGTTTTTT. The chain combines TRBV5-1 with TRBJ2-2; D gene unclear. Per the germline V gene, CDR1 is SGHRS and CDR2 is YFSETQ. Trimming stripped 3 bases from V and 4 bases from J, with 4 bases between. This CDR3 contains 12 residues.

The chain employs TRBV4-3 and TRBJ2-2, with TRBD1 identical over 7 bases. Looked up from germline, CDR1 is LGHNA and CDR2 is YSLEER. The CDR3 runs to 14 residues. With 5 bases clipped from V and 4 bases from J, the junction kept 4 bases outside the gene matches. The CDR3 sequence is CASSLGQSTGELFF. CDR3 nucleotide sequence: TGCGCCAGCAGCTTGGGACAGTCCACCGGGGAGCTGTTTTTT.

The chain uses TRBV5-1 and TRBJ2-7; possible D gene TRBD2, 5 bases. Germline values: CDR1 SGHRS, CDR2 YFSETQ. This CDR3 has 14 amino acids. Trimming shortened V by 0 bases and J by 9 bases, and 16 bases separated the two germline ends. CDR3 nucleotides: TGCGCCAGCAGCTTGGATTCCCGGGATAAGGGGCAGTACTTC. It encodes CASSLDSRDKGQYF.

This clone was recorded once. The genes are TRBV21-1 and TRBJ2-1; the table's TRBD2 call for D was not verified on the DNA. TRBV21-1 is a pseudogene. The CDR3 spans 17 residues. Written as DNA, the CDR3 is TGTGCCAGCAGCCAAAGTATAGAACTAGCGACAAACAATGAGCAGTTCTTC. Its translation: CASSQSIELATNNEQFF.

J is TRBJ2-2 and V is TRBV7-9, with 11 bases fitting TRBD2. V was clipped by 5 bases and J by 4 bases; unmatched bases: 6. The germline V gene has CDR1 SEHNR and CDR2 FQNEAQ (reference sequence). CDR3 length: 16 amino acids. Here the CDR3 DNA reads TGTGCCAGCAGCCAACGACTAGCGGGGCTCACCGGGGAGCTGTTTTTT. Amino acid sequence: CASSQRLAGLTGELFF.

The chain couples TRBV28 to TRBJ2-1; 7 bases are a match to TRBD2. V gave up 5 bases and J gave up 0 bases; unmatched junction bases: 7. Germline CDR1 and CDR2: MDHEN and SYDVKM. This CDR3 has 16 amino acids. The CDR3 loop is CASSPGGLNSYNEQFF. The CDR3 region has the DNA TGTGCCAGCAGTCCCGGGGGACTAAACTCCTACAATGAGCAGTTCTTC.

The chain has TRBV5-4 and TRBJ2-7, with a weak D call TRBD1 (5 bases). Trimming cost V 0 bases and J 3 bases, with 10 bases left between them. The CDR3 runs 14 residues. Germline V gives CDR1 SGHNT, CDR2 YYREEE (reference sequence). The CDR3 DNA reads as TGTGCCAGCAGCTTGGGGGGCAGACACTACGAGCAGTACTTC. It codes for CASSLGGRHYEQYF. The complete variable domain, with remaining parts taken from reference TRBV5-4 and TRBJ2-7, reads ETGVTQSPTHLIKTRGQQVTLRCSSQSGHNTVSWYQQALGQGPQFIFQYYREEENGRGNFPPRFSGLQFPNYSSELNVNALELDDSALYLCASSLGGRHYEQYFGPGTRLTVT.

The chain has TRBV11-3 and TRBJ1-3; D is possibly TRBD1 (5 bases). Trimming removed 0 bases from V and 4 bases from J, with 10 bases in between. The CDR3 spans 15 residues. The germline V gene has CDR1 SGHNT and CDR2 YENEEA. This chain's CDR3 is CASSLEGPRGNTIYF. The DNA for the CDR3 is TGTGCCAGCAGCTTAGAGGGGCCGCGCGGAAACACCATATATTTT.

The genes are TRBV7-2 and TRBJ2-5; 7 positions match TRBD2. From germline, CDR1 is SGHTA and CDR2 FQGNSA. The CDR3 contains 15 residues. V was clipped by 1 base and J by 5 bases; unmatched bases: 7. The CDR3, as DNA: TGTGCCAGCAGCTTAGACGCGGGAGTGGGGGAGACCCAGTACTTC. This codes for CASSLDAGVGETQYF.

The chain links TRBV6-1 to TRBJ2-2; TRBD1 agrees at 7 bases. V dropped 7 bases and J dropped 4; count of bases not matched to a gene: 3. The CDR3 extends over 13 amino acids. Germline V gene lookup returns CDR1 MNHNS and CDR2 SASEGT. This chain's CDR3 is CASNRGSTGELFF. The CDR3 DNA reads TGTGCCAGCAACAGGGGAAGCACCGGGGAGCTGTTTTTT.

The chain recombines TRBV5-8 with TRBJ2-7; the match to TRBD2 covers 12 bases. J gave up 2 bases and V 3 bases, and 3 bases lay outside the gene matches. There are 15 residues in the CDR3. The germline gives CDR1 SGHTS, CDR2 YDEGEE. CDR3 nucleotides: TGTGCCAGCAGCTCGGGACTAGCGGGCGCCTACGAGCAGTACTTC. It yields the protein CASSSGLAGAYEQYF.

This clone has only one observation. The J gene is TRBJ2-3, the V gene TRBV5-1, with a weak D call TRBD1 (5 bases). The V end lost 3 bases, the J end lost 0 bases, and 14 bases lay between the germline ends. The CDR3 length is 16 residues. The germline V gene has CDR1 SGHRS and CDR2 YFSETQ. CDR3 region: CASSWGARTSTDTQYF. The CDR3 nucleotides read TGCGCCAGCAGCTGGGGCGCCAGGACCAGCACAGATACGCAGTATTTT.

V gene TRBV2 combines with J gene TRBJ1-5, with D perhaps matching TRBD1 (6 bases). Trimming shortened V by 7 bases and J by 7 bases, and 17 bases separated the two germline ends. The CDR3 is made up of 14 amino acids. The germline V gene has CDR1 SNHLY and CDR2 FYNNEI. CDR3 nucleotide sequence: TGTGCCAGCAAGCAAAGTGGGGGCGGACAGCCCCAGCATTTT. It encodes CASKQSGGGQPQHF.

V gene TRBV6-5 combines with J gene TRBJ2-3; the match to TRBD2 covers 7 bases. Germline V CDR1 and CDR2: MNHEY, SVGAGI. CDR3 length: 15 residues. The ends lost 6 bases at V and 0 bases at J; junction bases unmatched: 6. CDR3 DNA sequence: TGTGCCAGCAGCCCTCGGGGGGATAGCACAGATACGCAGTATTTT. This codes for CASSPRGDSTDTQYF.

The V and J genes are TRBV7-9 and TRBJ2-1, with 10 bases matching TRBD2. In germline, CDR1 is SEHNR, CDR2 FQNEAQ (reference sequence). The CDR3 spans 17 residues. V trimming: 1 base; J trimming: 6 bases; junction bases outside the gene matches: 9. CDR3 coding DNA: TGTGCCAGCAGCTTAGTCACTAGCGGGATAGACGTCAATGAGCAGTTCTTC. Translation gives CASSLVTSGIDVNEQFF.

The gene calls are TRBV28 and TRBJ1-1, with D tentatively TRBD1 (5 bases). V shed 5 bases and J shed 11 bases, with 12 bases lying between them. This CDR3 contains 11 residues. Germline V CDR1 and CDR2: MDHEN, SYDVKM. The CDR3 region is CASSADISAFF. The CDR3 DNA reads as TGTGCCAGCAGTGCGGACATCTCGGCTTTCTTT.

V and J are TRBV18 and TRBJ2-1; D not certain. Per germline, CDR1 KGHSH and CDR2 LQKENI. The V and J ends lost 1 base and 3 bases respectively, with 10 bases between them. CDR3 size: 15 residues. CDR3 DNA: TGTGCCAGCTCACCACTAGAGTTTAGCTACAATGAGCAGTTCTTC. Residues: CASSPLEFSYNEQFF.

This chain connects TRBV7-2 to TRBJ2-7; possible D gene TRBD2, 6 bases. This CDR3 has 15 residues. In germline, CDR1 is SGHTA, CDR2 FQGNSA. The V gene lost 5 bases and the J gene lost 3 bases, with 17 bases spanning the gap. The CDR3: CASSQVRDSSYEQYF. In nucleotides, the CDR3 is TGTGCCAGCAGCCAGGTCCGGGACTCGAGCTACGAGCAGTACTTC.

The chain uses TRBV12-2 and TRBJ2-6; the table's D gene call, TRBD1, was not cross checked with the DNA. TRBV12-2 has pseudogene status. The CDR3 spans 21 residues. Written as DNA, the CDR3 is TGTGCAAGTCGCTTCGTTGCCCTTACCGGGACAGTCCTCTCTGGGGCCAACGTCCTGACTTTC. Translation: CASRFVALTGTVLSGANVLTF.

For the CDR3, the DNA is TGTGCCAGCAGCCAAGAGCTTGGAGGGCTAGGTGAAAAACTGTTTTTT. Its translation: CASSQELGGLGEKLFF. The chain is built from TRBV14 and TRBJ1-4; D is uncertain. CDR1 SGHDN and CDR2 FVKESK come from the germline V gene. The CDR3 totals 16 residues. V was clipped by 0 bases and J by 7 bases, with 15 bases between them.

The CDR3 bases are TGCGCCAGCAGCCAAGACAACCTAGCGGGAGGCCTCAGCACAGATACGCAGTATTTT. Amino acid sequence: CASSQDNLAGGLSTDTQYF. The rearrangement uses TRBV4-1 and TRBJ2-3; 11 positions agree with TRBD2. V lost 0 bases and J lost 0; bases outside the gene matches: 8. This CDR3 has 19 residues. Germline V lookup: CDR1 MGHRA, CDR2 YSYEKL.

This clone was observed once. The genes are TRBV7-3 and TRBJ2-4, with 8 bases lining up with TRBD1. The CDR3 has 17 amino acids. Germline CDR1 SGHTA, CDR2 FQGTGA. V gave up 3 bases and J gave up 8 bases; unmatched junction bases: 15. The CDR3 coding sequence is TGTGCCAGCAGCTTTAGGGACAGGTCGCTGGTCAGGCACATTCAGTACTTC. Its translation is CASSFRDRSLVRHIQYF.

The chain recombines TRBV6-6 with TRBJ2-5; TRBD2 is a possible D gene (6 bases). Trimming stripped 4 bases from V and 4 bases from J, with 10 bases between. The V gene's germline CDR1 is MNHNY and CDR2 SVGAGI (reference sequence). CDR3 length: 13 amino acids. The CDR3 protein is CASSSGLSETQYF. The CDR3 DNA reads as TGTGCCAGCAGTTCGGGACTGTCAGAGACCCAGTACTTC.

CDR3 residues: CASSHWTGRVYNEQFF. CDR3 nucleotides: TGTGCCAGCAGCCATTGGACAGGGAGGGTCTACAATGAGCAGTTCTTC. The chain recombines TRBV7-9 with TRBJ2-1, with D maybe TRBD1 (8 bases). The V end was cut by 5 bases, the J end by 3 bases, with 17 bases between. This CDR3 comprises 16 residues. In germline, CDR1 is SEHNR, CDR2 FQNEAQ (reference sequence).

The chain combines TRBV9 with TRBJ1-1, with TRBD1 as a possible D gene (5 bases). The CDR3 runs 15 residues. CDR1 and CDR2 from the germline V gene are SGDLS and YYNGEE. Trimming left V 0 bases short and J 4 bases short, with 13 bases between. The CDR3 loop is CASSVGGGVTTEAFF. In nucleotides, the CDR3 is TGTGCCAGCAGCGTAGGGGGAGGGGTGACCACTGAAGCTTTCTTT.